A single sample gave rise to the 4 T cell receptor beta chains below, sequenced in a study of CD8 T cells in ankylosing spondylitis (dated by TCRdb to 2017 to 2019). The library was built by means of 5' RACE. The run used an Illumina HiSeq 2500. In TCRdb, the public reads were trimmed at Q25 with fastp and aligned with MiXCR, with productive beta chains retained. Here each entry gathers all rows of one CDR3 protein and keeps the most common genes and DNA. Within this sample are 250,000 to 400,000 distinct CDR3 sequences, with more than 9% of them counted one time only. The biggest ten clones account for around 10% of the sample. The sequenced material came from blood, either unsorted or a sorted T cell fraction (not recorded which). The receptors here all came from a female donor with ankylosing spondylitis or in good health (not recorded which).

This clonotype showed up many times. Relative to the germline gene, one junction end is altered; a read error may explain this. The chain carries TRBV5-1 and TRBJ1-1; no definite D call. Germline values: CDR1 SGHRS, CDR2 YFSETQ. This CDR3 comprises 14 residues. DNA for the CDR3: TGTGCCAGCAGCTTAGAGCTGATGAACACTGAAGCTTTCTTT. Residues: CASSLELMNTEAFF.

This clonotype turned up a few times. CDR3 amino acids: CASSLDSLVPGLAVRSSYNEQFF. CDR3 nucleotide sequence: TGTGCCAGCAGCTTAGATTCCCTGGTCCCGGGACTAGCGGTGCGGAGCTCCTACAATGAGCAGTTCTTC. The gene calls are TRBV11-2 and TRBJ2-1; 11 nucleotides align to TRBD2. CDR1 is SGHAT, CDR2 FQNNGV, per germline. J lost 0 bases, V lost 0 bases, and 19 bases had no gene match. The CDR3 extends over 23 amino acids.

The sample holds many counts of this clonotype. This rearrangement joins TRBV28 to TRBJ2-3; 10 positions agree with TRBD2. Germline lookup yields CDR1 MDHEN and CDR2 SYDVKM. V dropped 6 bases and J dropped 2; count of bases not matched to a gene: 5. The CDR3 consists of 15 residues. The CDR3 here is CASSKTSGYTDTQYF. CDR3 coding DNA: TGTGCCAGCAGCAAGACTAGCGGGTACACAGATACGCAGTATTTT.

The sample holds a few counts of this clonotype. The chain recombines TRBV2 with TRBJ2-3; no definite D call. The CDR3 is 10 amino acids. Trimming shortened V by 5 bases and J by 4 bases, and 1 base separated the two germline ends. Germline loops: CDR1 SNHLY, CDR2 FYNNEI. In nucleotides, the CDR3 is TGTGCCAGCAGTCCAGATACGCAGTATTTT. Its protein product is CASSPDTQYF.